Listed below are T cell receptor beta chains from one sample, sequenced in a study of molecular identifiers for immune sequencing clone quantification. MiXCR, applied by TCRdb to the PCR reads, yields one record per CDR3 protein. The profile shows some 65,000 distinct CDR3 sequences, 18% of them singletons. Sample: naive CD8+ T cells from blood, with Jurkat cell RNA spiked in. These receptors were obtained from a human donor in good health. Some libraries in this study had Jurkat cell RNA spiked in. Both conserved end residues are part of each CDR3. Fields, in order: CDR3 DNA, CDR3 protein, clone size, J gene, V gene, D gene. D genes are given only for firm matches. A clone size is listed for some rows: how often the clone was seen (once, few, many), or a class if it is expanded.

TGTGCCAGCGGGGTCAATAGGAACCACGAGCAGTACTTC,CASGVNRNHEQYF,.,TRBJ2-7,TRBV6-6,.
TGTGCCAGCAGCGTAGGGGTGGGCAGTGAAGCTTTCTTT,CASSVGVGSEAFF,many,TRBJ1-1,TRBV9,.
TGTGCCAGCAGCCAAGAAAGGGCAGGGGCGGGCACTGAAGCTTTCTTT,CASSQERAGAGTEAFF,many,TRBJ1-1,TRBV3-1,.
TGTGCCAGCAGCTCCGGGACAGGGTATCAGCCCCAGCATTTT,CASSSGTGYQPQHF,many,TRBJ1-5,TRBV7-9,TRBD1
TGTGCCAGCAGTTTAACTGCAACCTACGAGCAGTACTTC,CASSLTATYEQYF,.,TRBJ2-7,TRBV27,.
TGTGCCTGGATCAGACCGGGACTAGCGGGACGAGAACTATACGAGCAGTACTTC,CAWIRPGLAGRELYEQYF,few,TRBJ2-7,TRBV30,TRBD2
TGCGCCAGCAGCCAAGGGCCCTCTATTTACAATGAGCAGTTCTTC,CASSQGPSIYNEQFF,few,TRBJ2-1,TRBV4-1,.
TGCGCCAGCAGCTTCTCTAACAATGAGCAGTTCTTC,CASSFSNNEQFF,many,TRBJ2-1,TRBV5-1,.
TGTGCCAGCAGCCGAGGGACTAAAGAGACCCAGTACTTC,CASSRGTKETQYF,.,TRBJ2-5,TRBV7-9,TRBD2
TGCAGTGCGAGTGACGTCAGGATGAACACTGAAGCTTTCTTT,CSASDVRMNTEAFF,few,TRBJ1-1,TRBV20-1,.
TGTGCCAGTAGTATATCTTCCGAGGGTACCTACTACGAGCAGTACTTC,CASSISSEGTYYEQYF,many,TRBJ2-7,TRBV19,.
TGTGCCAGCCAGGCGAAGACCGCGACCACTGAAGCTTTCTTT,CASQAKTATTEAFF,many,TRBJ1-1,TRBV27,.
TGTGCCAGCAGCTTAGCAGCGGGAGAGTACAATGAGCAGTTCTTC,CASSLAAGEYNEQFF,.,TRBJ2-1,TRBV11-2,TRBD2
TGTGCCAGCAGTCTGCTGAACGCTGAAGCTTTCTTT,CASSLLNAEAFF,.,TRBJ1-1,TRBV7-9,.
TGTGCCAGCAGCCAAGATCGGTACTTCGGACAGAGAACATATGGCTACACCTTC,CASSQDRYFGQRTYGYTF,many,TRBJ1-2,TRBV4-2,.
TGTGCCAGCAGTTACACCCCAGCGGGAGATTGGGATACGCAGTATTTT,CASSYTPAGDWDTQYF,many,TRBJ2-3,TRBV6-2/TRBV6-3,TRBD2
TGTGCCAGCAGTCCGGGCTCCACCCCCTACGAGCAGTACTTC,CASSPGSTPYEQYF,many,TRBJ2-7,TRBV27,.
TGTGCCAGCAGCTGGATCCTGGGGGAGCGGGGCGATGAGCAGTTCTTC,CASSWILGERGDEQFF,many,TRBJ2-1,TRBV7-6,TRBD2
TGTGCCAGCAGCGCTACTAGCGGGGGCTACAATGAGCAGTTCTTC,CASSATSGGYNEQFF,.,TRBJ2-1,TRBV11-2,TRBD2
TGCAGTGCTAGAGAAGGACTGAAATCGTTTTCTAGCGGGAGGACGTATCCCTACGAGCAGTACTTC,CSAREGLKSFSSGRTYPYEQYF,many,TRBJ2-7,TRBV20-1,TRBD2
TGTGCCAGCATTGATCTTTCTACGGGTGAGCAGTTCTTC,CASIDLSTGEQFF,.,TRBJ2-1,TRBV27,.
TGTGCCAGCAGCCAAGTTGGCACCGGGGAGCTGTTTTTT,CASSQVGTGELFF,.,TRBJ2-2,TRBV14,.
TGTGCCAGCAGTTCTAAGGGGGCAACAGATACGCAGTATTTT,CASSSKGATDTQYF,many,TRBJ2-3,TRBV12-3/TRBV12-4,TRBD1
TGTGCCAGCAGCGGAGGACAGAACAGCTCCTACGAGCAGTACTTC,CASSGGQNSSYEQYF,.,TRBJ2-7,TRBV13,.
TGTGCCAGCACCCAAGGACAGGGCATGGTTGGCTACACCTTC,CASTQGQGMVGYTF,.,TRBJ1-2,TRBV6-2/TRBV6-3,TRBD1
TGTGCCAGCAGTCAAGGACAGGGGGTGGCTTTCTTT,CASSQGQGVAFF,many,TRBJ1-1,TRBV27,TRBD1
TGCGCCAGCAAGGTCTTACCAGAGAAGACCCAGTACTTC,CASKVLPEKTQYF,many,TRBJ2-5,TRBV5-1,.
TGTGCCAGCAGCGGAGTTGACAGGGGACGATATTTT,CASSGVDRGRYF,many,TRBJ2-3,TRBV7-9,TRBD1
TGTGCCAGCAGTTATCCCCCTCTAGGCCGAACGACTGAAGCTTTCTTT,CASSYPPLGRTTEAFF,many,TRBJ1-1,TRBV6-2/TRBV6-3,.
TGTGCCAGCAGTTCCATGGGAGCGAGGATGTACAATGAGCAGTTCTTC,CASSSMGARMYNEQFF,many,TRBJ2-1,TRBV6-5,.
TGTGCCAGCAGTGTTGTCGGGACTGAAGCTTTCTTT,CASSVVGTEAFF,many,TRBJ1-1,TRBV2,.
TGTGCCAGCAGTTCCGGGACAGGGGGTACTGGGGCCAACGTCCTGACTTTC,CASSSGTGGTGANVLTF,many,TRBJ2-6,TRBV6-5,TRBD1
TGTGCCAGCAGCCCAACCTATGGGACCGGGGAGCTGTTTTTT,CASSPTYGTGELFF,many,TRBJ2-2,TRBV7-9,.
TGTGCCAGCAGTTTATCCGGAGGTGCCAAAAACATTCAGTACTTC,CASSLSGGAKNIQYF,many,TRBJ2-4,TRBV27,.
TGTGCCAGTAGCCCGATTCGAGCTACTAGCACAGATACGCAGTATTTT,CASSPIRATSTDTQYF,many,TRBJ2-3,TRBV19,.